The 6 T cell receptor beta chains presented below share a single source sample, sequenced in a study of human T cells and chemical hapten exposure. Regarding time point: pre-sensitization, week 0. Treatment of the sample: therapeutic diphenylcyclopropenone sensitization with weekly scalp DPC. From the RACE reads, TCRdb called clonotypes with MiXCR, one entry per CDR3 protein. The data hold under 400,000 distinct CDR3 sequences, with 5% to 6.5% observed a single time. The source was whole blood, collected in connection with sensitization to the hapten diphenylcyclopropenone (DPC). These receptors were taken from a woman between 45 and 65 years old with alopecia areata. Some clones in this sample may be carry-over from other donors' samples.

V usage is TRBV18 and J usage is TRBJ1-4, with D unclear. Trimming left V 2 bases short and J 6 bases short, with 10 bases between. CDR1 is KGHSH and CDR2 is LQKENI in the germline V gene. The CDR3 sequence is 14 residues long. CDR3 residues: CASSPRKVDEKLFF. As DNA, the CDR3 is TGTGCCAGCTCACCAAGGAAAGTAGATGAAAAACTGTTTTTT.

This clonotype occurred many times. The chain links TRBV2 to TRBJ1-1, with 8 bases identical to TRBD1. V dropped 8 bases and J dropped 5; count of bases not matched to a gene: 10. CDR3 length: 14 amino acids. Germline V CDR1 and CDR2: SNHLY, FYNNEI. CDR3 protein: CASAFQGAGTEAFF. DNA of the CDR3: TGTGCCAGCGCTTTCCAGGGGGCAGGGACTGAAGCTTTCTTT. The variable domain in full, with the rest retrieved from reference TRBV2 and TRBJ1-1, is EPEVTQTPSHQVTQMGQEVILRCVPISNHLYFYWYRQILGQKVEFLVSFYNNEISEKSEIFDDQFSVERPDGSNFTLKIRSTKLEDSAMYFCASAFQGAGTEAFFGQGTRLTVV.

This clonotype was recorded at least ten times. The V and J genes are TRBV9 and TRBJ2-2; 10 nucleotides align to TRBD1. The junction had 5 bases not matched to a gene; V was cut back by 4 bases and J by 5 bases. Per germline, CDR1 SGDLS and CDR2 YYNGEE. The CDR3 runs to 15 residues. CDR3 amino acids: CASSSDRGQTGELFF. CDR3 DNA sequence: TGTGCCAGCAGCTCCGACAGGGGGCAGACCGGGGAGCTGTTTTTT.

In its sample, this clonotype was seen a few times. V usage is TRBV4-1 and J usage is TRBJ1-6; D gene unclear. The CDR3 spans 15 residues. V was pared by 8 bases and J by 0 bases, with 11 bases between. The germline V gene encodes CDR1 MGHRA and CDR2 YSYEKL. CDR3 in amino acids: CASLDISSYNSPLHF. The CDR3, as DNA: TGCGCCAGCCTAGACATCAGCTCCTATAATTCACCCCTCCACTTT.

Here the CDR3 reads CASSFRTGLNSPLHF. CDR3 nucleotide sequence: TGTGCCAGCAGTTTCCGGACAGGCCTCAATTCACCCCTCCACTTT. The V and J genes are TRBV6-5 and TRBJ1-6; 7 positions match TRBD1. From germline, CDR1 is MNHEY and CDR2 SVGAGI. The length of the CDR3 is 15 residues. The ends lost 4 bases at V and 7 bases at J; junction bases unmatched: 7.

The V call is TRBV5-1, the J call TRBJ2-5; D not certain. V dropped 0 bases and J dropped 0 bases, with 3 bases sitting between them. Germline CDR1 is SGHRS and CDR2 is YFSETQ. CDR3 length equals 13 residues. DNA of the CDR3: TGCGCCAGCAGCTTGGGCAACCAAGAGACCCAGTACTTC. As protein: CASSLGNQETQYF.